This TCR beta chain emerged from a study of blood T cell repertoires in COVID-19. Repertoires were generated with immunoSEQ multiplex PCR, while TCRdb's copy carries only in-frame clones and drops some. The profile shows approximately 77,000 clones, 86% of them singletons. The TCR originated in a man between 25 and 39 years old with acute or convalescent COVID-19. The sample taken for sequencing was peripheral blood.

The CDR3 reads CASSLVTGHSTDTQYF. In DNA, the CDR3 is TGTGCCAGCAGCTTAGTTACAGGGCATAGCACAGATACGCAGTATTTT. The J gene is TRBJ2-3, the V gene TRBV7-8; the D gene is possibly TRBD1 (6 bases). There are 16 residues in the CDR3. V was shortened by 1 base and J by 0 bases, with 11 bases between the two germline ends. Germline V gene sequence: CDR1 SGHVS, CDR2 FQNEAQ.